This T cell receptor beta chain is from a study of neoadjuvant anti-PD-1 for oral cavity cancer. Study-wide context: Non-progressing patients received a fourth nivolumab dose near day 43, then surgery on days 50-56.

Assay used: immunoSEQ multiplex PCR; TCRdb lists only in-frame clones, some missing. In the table there are more than 13,000 clones, 65% to 85% of which are singletons. Between the trimmed V and J ends, which lost 5 bases and 3 bases, there was a span of 11 bases. Germline V gene sequence: CDR1 MRHNA, CDR2 SNTAGT. This CDR3 comprises 13 residues. Time point denoted: after neoadjuvant nivolumab, at surgical resection. Overall study results and limits: Only three patients per response group were TCR-analyzed; validation needed.

Turning to this clone: Antigen unknown.

The source is a person between 40 and 85 years old with oral cavity squamous cell carcinoma. This material consisted of PBMCs, taken after nivolumab (anti-PD-1) treatment. The chain carries TRBV6-4 and TRBJ2-7; possible D gene TRBD1, 6 bases. The CDR3 coding sequence is TGTGCCAGCAGTCGGGACATCTTCTACGAGCAGTACTTC. The encoded protein is CASSRDIFYEQYF.